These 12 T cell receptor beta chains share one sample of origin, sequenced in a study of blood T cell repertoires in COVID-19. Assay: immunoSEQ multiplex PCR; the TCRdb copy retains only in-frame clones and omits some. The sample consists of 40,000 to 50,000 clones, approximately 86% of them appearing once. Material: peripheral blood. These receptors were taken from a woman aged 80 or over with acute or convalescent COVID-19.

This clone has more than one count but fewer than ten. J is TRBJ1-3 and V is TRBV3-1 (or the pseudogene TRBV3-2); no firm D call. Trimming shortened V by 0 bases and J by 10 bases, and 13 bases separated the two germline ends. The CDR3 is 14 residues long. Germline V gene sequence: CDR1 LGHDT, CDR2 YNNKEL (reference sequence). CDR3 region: CASSQDTARGTIYF. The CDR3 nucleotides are TGTGCCAGCAGCCAAGACACGGCAAGAGGGACCATATATTTT.

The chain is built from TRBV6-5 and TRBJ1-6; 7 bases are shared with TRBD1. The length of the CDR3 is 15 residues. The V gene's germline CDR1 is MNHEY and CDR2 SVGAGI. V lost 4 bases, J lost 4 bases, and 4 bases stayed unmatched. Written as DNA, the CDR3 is TGTGCCAGCAGTTTTGGGACAGCTTATAATTCACCCCTCCACTTT. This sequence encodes CASSFGTAYNSPLHF.

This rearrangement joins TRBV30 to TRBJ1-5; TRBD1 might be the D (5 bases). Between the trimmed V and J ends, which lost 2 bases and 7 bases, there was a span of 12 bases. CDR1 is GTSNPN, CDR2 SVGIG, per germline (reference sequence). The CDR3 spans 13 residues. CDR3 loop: CAWSLAGGQPQHF. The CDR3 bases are TGTGCCTGGAGTCTGGCGGGGGGGCAGCCCCAGCATTTT.

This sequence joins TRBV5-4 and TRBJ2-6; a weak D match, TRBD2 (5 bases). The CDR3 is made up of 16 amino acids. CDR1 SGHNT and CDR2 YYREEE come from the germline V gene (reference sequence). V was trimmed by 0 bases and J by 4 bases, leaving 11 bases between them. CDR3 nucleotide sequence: TGTGCCAGCAGCTTGGCGGGGATGTACGGGGCCAACGTCCTGACTTTC. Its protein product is CASSLAGMYGANVLTF.

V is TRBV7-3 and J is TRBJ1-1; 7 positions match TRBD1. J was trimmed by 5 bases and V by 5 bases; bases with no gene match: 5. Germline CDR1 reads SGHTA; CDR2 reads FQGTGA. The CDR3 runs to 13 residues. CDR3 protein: CASSGRQGTEAFF. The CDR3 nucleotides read TGTGCCAGCAGCGGGCGACAGGGAACTGAAGCTTTCTTT.

The CDR3 region is CASSSGTGGTAGANVLTF. CDR3 nucleotides: TGTGCCAGCAGTTCCGGGACAGGAGGTACGGCTGGGGCCAACGTCCTGACTTTC. V is TRBV27 and J is TRBJ2-6, with 8 bases matching TRBD1. The germline V gene encodes CDR1 MNHEY and CDR2 SMNVEV (reference sequence). The CDR3 contains 18 residues. With V trimmed by 4 bases and J by 2 bases, 10 bases remained unmatched. The entire variable domain, with the rest obtained from reference TRBV27 and TRBJ2-6, is as follows: EAQVTQNPRYLITVTGKKLTVTCSQNMNHEYMSWYRQDPGLGLRQIYYSMNVEVTDKGDVPEGYKVSRKEKRNFPLILESPSPNQTSLYFCASSSGTGGTAGANVLTFGAGSRLTVL.

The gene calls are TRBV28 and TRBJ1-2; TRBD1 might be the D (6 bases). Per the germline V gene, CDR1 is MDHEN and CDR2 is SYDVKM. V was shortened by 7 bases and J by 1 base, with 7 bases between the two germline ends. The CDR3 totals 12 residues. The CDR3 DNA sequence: TGTGCCAGCACGGACAGTAACTATGGCTACACCTTC. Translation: CASTDSNYGYTF.

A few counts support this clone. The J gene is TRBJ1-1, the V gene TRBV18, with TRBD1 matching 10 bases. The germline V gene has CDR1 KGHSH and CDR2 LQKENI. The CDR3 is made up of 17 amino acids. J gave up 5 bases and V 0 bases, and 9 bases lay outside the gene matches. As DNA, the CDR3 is TGTGCCAGCTCACCACCGACGAGACAGGGGGCGAATACTGAAGCTTTCTTT. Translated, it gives CASSPPTRQGANTEAFF. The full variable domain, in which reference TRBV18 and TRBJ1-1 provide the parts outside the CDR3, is NAGVMQNPRHLVRRRGQEARLRCSPMKGHSHVYWYRQLPEEGLKFMVYLQKENIIDESGMPKERFSAEFPKEGPSILRIQQVVRGDSAAYFCASSPPTRQGANTEAFFGQGTRLTVV.

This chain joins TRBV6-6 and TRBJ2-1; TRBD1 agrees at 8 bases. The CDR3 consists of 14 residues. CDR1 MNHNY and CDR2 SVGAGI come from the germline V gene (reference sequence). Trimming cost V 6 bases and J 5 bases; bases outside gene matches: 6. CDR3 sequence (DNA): TGTGCCAGCAGCTGGGACAGGAAGAACAATGAGCAGTTCTTC. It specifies CASSWDRKNNEQFF.

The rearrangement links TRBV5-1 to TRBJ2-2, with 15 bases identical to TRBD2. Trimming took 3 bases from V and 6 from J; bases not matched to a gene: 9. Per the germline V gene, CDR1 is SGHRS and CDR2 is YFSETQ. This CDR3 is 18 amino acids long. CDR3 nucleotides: TGCGCCAGCAGCTCCGGACTAGCGGGGGGGCATAATCCCGGGGAGCTGTTTTTT. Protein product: CASSSGLAGGHNPGELFF.

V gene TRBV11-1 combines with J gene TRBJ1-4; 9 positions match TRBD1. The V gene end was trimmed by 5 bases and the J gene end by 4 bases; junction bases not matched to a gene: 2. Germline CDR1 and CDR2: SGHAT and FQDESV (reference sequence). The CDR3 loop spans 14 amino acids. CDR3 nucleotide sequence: TGTGCCAGCAGCCGGGACAGGGATAATGAAAAACTGTTTTTT. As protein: CASSRDRDNEKLFF.

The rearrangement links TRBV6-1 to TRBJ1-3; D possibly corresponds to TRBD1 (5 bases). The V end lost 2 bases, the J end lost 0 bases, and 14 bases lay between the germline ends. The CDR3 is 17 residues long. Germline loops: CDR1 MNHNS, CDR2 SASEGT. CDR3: CASSEIWGIFSGNTIYF. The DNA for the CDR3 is TGTGCCAGCAGTGAAATTTGGGGCATCTTCTCTGGAAACACCATATATTTT.